A single sample is the source of the 18 T cell receptor beta chains below, sequenced in a study of blood T cells in healthy people across ages (dated by TCRdb to between 2014 and 2017). Libraries were built with 5' RACE. The instrument was an Illumina HiSeq 2500. A second PCR of about 6 to 12 cycles was run with a J-beta primer mix and a sample-barcoded 5' primer. In-frame beta chains were kept once TCRdb had trimmed the public reads at Q25 with fastp and called clones with MiXCR. Entries that share a CDR3 protein sequence are merged under the most common genes and DNA. The sample table records around 780,000 distinct CDR3 sequences; 20% to 30% of these occur just once. About 3% of the sample comes from the top ten. These same records also appear under a second study, on T cells of mothers and their children.

The specimen was blood. The origin of the receptors is a boy aged 5-17 years in good health.

The chain has TRBV12-5 and TRBJ1-4, with 8 bases identical to TRBD1. CDR3 size: 14 residues. V shed 6 bases and J 4 bases; nucleotides not matched to a gene: 4. CDR1 LGHNT and CDR2 FRNRAP come from the germline V gene. This CDR3 is CASGPGQGNEKLFF. For the CDR3, the DNA is TGTGCTAGTGGCCCAGGACAGGGTAATGAAAAACTGTTTTTT.

This sequence joins TRBV28 and TRBJ1-1; D gene ambiguous. Germline V gene sequence: CDR1 MDHEN, CDR2 SYDVKM. The CDR3 loop spans 12 amino acids. Trimming took off 0 bases at V and 8 bases at J, with 7 bases between the two ends. CDR3: CASSLWAWEAFF. CDR3 coding DNA: TGTGCCAGCAGTTTATGGGCTTGGGAAGCTTTCTTT.

The chain carries TRBV20-1 and TRBJ1-4, with unresolved D. CDR3 size: 12 residues. Trimming pared 7 bases from V and 0 bases from J, leaving 6 bases between. Germline values: CDR1 DFQATT, CDR2 SNEGSKA (reference sequence). CDR3 nucleotide sequence: TGCAGTGTTCACGCAACTAATGAAAAACTGTTTTTT. Translated: CSVHATNEKLFF.

This chain joins TRBV7-3 and TRBJ2-5; the match to TRBD2 covers 11 bases. The J call may be in error: the DNA end matches TRBJ2-1 better. The CDR3 loop spans 15 amino acids. The germline CDR1 and CDR2 sequences are SGHTA and FQGTGA. The CDR3 DNA reads as TGTGCCAGCAGCCGAACCGGGACTAGCGGAGATGAGCAGTTCTTC. Protein: CASSRTGTSGDEQFF.

The V and J genes are TRBV14 and TRBJ2-7; 10 bases fit TRBD2. Trimming cost V 2 bases and J 4 bases; bases outside gene matches: 5. The CDR3 loop spans 15 amino acids. The V gene's germline CDR1 is SGHDN and CDR2 FVKESK. The DNA for the CDR3 is TGTGCCAGCAGCCAAAAGGCTAGCGGGGGTTACGAGCAGTACTTC. Amino acid sequence: CASSQKASGGYEQYF.

The rearrangement uses TRBV9 and TRBJ2-6; D is unresolved. V lost 0 bases, J lost 4 bases, and 11 bases lay in between. Germline lookup yields CDR1 SGDLS and CDR2 YYNGEE. The CDR3 has 16 residues. CDR3 coding DNA: TGTGCCAGCAGCGTAGTGGGGAACCCCGGGGCCAACGTCCTGACTTTC. Amino acids: CASSVVGNPGANVLTF.

This chain uses TRBV6-2 or TRBV6-3 with TRBJ1-2, with D tentatively TRBD1 (6 bases). Trimming left V 7 bases short and J 4 bases short, with 19 bases between. This CDR3 has 15 amino acids. Per the germline V gene, CDR1 is MNHEY and CDR2 is SVGEGT. The DNA for the CDR3 is TGTGCCAGCACTCCTCCGGGACAAGGGGTCTATGGCTACACCTTC. It is translated as CASTPPGQGVYGYTF.

This clonotype has at least ten counts. The CDR3 bases are TGTGCCAGCAGTGGGGGGGGGAGCAATCAGCCCCAGCATTTT. Its protein product is CASSGGGSNQPQHF. The chain uses TRBV2 and TRBJ1-5, with D possibly TRBD1 on 5 matching bases. The germline V gene encodes CDR1 SNHLY and CDR2 FYNNEI. The CDR3 contains 14 residues. V gave up 4 bases and J gave up 1 base, with 8 bases separating them.

CDR3 bases: TGTGCCAGCAGCTCCGGGACTCAGGATCGTCATGAGCAGTTCTTC. It encodes CASSSGTQDRHEQFF. This chain joins TRBV5-4 and TRBJ2-5; D may be TRBD2 (6 bases). TRBJ2-1 explains the end of the DNA better; the J call may be wrong. The CDR3 has 15 amino acids. The germline CDR1 and CDR2 sequences are SGHNT and YYREEE (reference sequence).

This clonotype was recorded a few times. V gene TRBV30 combines with J gene TRBJ2-4; 13 nucleotides line up with TRBD2. The CDR3 sequence is 15 residues long. With 2 bases clipped from V and 8 bases from J, the junction kept 6 bases outside the gene matches. Germline V gene lookup returns CDR1 GTSNPN and CDR2 SVGIG (reference sequence). The CDR3 loop reads CAWSPPGLAGHIQYF. In nucleotides, the CDR3 is TGTGCCTGGAGTCCACCGGGACTAGCGGGGCACATTCAGTACTTC.

This chain uses TRBV12-3 or TRBV12-4 with TRBJ2-5; 8 nucleotides agree with TRBD1. J gave up 5 bases and V 3 bases, and 8 bases lay outside the gene matches. The CDR3 is made up of 15 amino acids. The CDR3 nucleotides read TGTGCCAGCAGTTTTATCGCAGGGGGCGCCGAGACCCAGTACTTC. Encoded protein: CASSFIAGGAETQYF.

The chain uses TRBV6-2 or TRBV6-3 and TRBJ1-4; D is unresolved. The V gene lost 9 bases and the J gene lost 0 bases, with 8 bases spanning the gap. This CDR3 contains 13 residues. Looked up from germline, CDR1 is MNHEY and CDR2 is SVGEGT. In DNA, the CDR3 is TGTGCCAGTCACGTCGCAACTAATGAAAAACTGTTTTTT. It translates to CASHVATNEKLFF.

This clonotype occurred a few times. The rearrangement joins TRBV6-1 to TRBJ1-2; D is ambiguous. Trimming took 7 bases from V and 2 from J, leaving 17 bases between them. CDR1 is MNHNS and CDR2 is SASEGT in the germline V gene. The CDR3 covers 15 residues. CDR3 protein: CASTSPAGPNYGYTF. The CDR3 DNA reads TGTGCCAGCACCTCACCGGCGGGCCCCAACTATGGCTACACCTTC.

With regard to this clonotype: The junction shows a germline mismatch at one end, possibly a read error. This sequence joins TRBV7-2 and TRBJ1-2; D is perhaps TRBD1 (6 bases). The CDR3 sequence is 15 residues long. Germline CDR1 is SGHTA and CDR2 is FQGNSA. The CDR3 nucleotides are TGTGCCAGCACCGGGGACAACACAGGGAACTACGGCTACACCTTC. Protein sequence: CASTGDNTGNYGYTF.

This clonotype was detected only a few times. The DNA is omitted, as the CDR3 cannot be located on it reliably, and the CDR3 follows TCRdb's listing. This chain's CDR3 is CACVGGGADRTDTRYF. V usage is TRBV28 and J usage is TRBJ2-3; TRBD1, the D gene given by the table, was not confirmed from the DNA. The CDR3 has 16 residues if both end residues are counted. Germline V lookup: CDR1 MDHEN, CDR2 SYDVKM.

This clonotype turned up a few times. The CDR3 nucleotides read TGTGCCTGGAGTGTACAGGGGGCCGAGCAGTACTTC. Encoded protein: CAWSVQGAEQYF. This rearrangement joins TRBV30 to TRBJ2-7; 9 positions agree with TRBD1. Germline values: CDR1 GTSNPN, CDR2 SVGIG (reference sequence). V lost 0 bases and J lost 6; bases outside the gene matches: 0. This CDR3 has 12 residues.

The rearrangement links TRBV2 to TRBJ2-4; tentatively, D is TRBD1 or TRBD2 (5 bases each). Trimming left V 1 base short and J 12 bases short, with 10 bases between. The CDR3 runs 12 residues. Germline V gene sequence: CDR1 SNHLY, CDR2 FYNNEI. The CDR3 nucleotides are TGTGCCAGCAGTGAAGGGGGGAGTGCTCAGTACTTC. Its protein product is CASSEGGSAQYF.

This clonotype was observed a few times. The gene calls are TRBV4-2 and TRBJ2-5; possibly TRBD2 for D (6 bases). The length of the CDR3 is 15 residues. Looked up from germline, CDR1 is LGHNA and CDR2 is YNFKEQ. Trimming took 1 base from V and 1 from J, leaving 10 bases between them. In DNA, the CDR3 is TGTGCCAGCAGCCAAGTGGCGGGGTCCCAAGAGACCCAGTACTTC. It encodes CASSQVAGSQETQYF.